This T cell receptor beta chain was recovered during a study of T cells in localized non-small cell lung cancer. Study conclusions and caveats: A median of roughly 55 of the top 100 tumor clones appeared in adjacent lung, which was paired and uninvolved. Uninvolved adjacent lung showed higher T cell clonality than tumor.

To note about this clone: The antigen remains undetermined.

Using immunoSEQ multiplex PCR, the repertoire was profiled, and TCRdb retains in-frame clones only, with some absent. The sample consists of approximately 4,700 clones, approximately 93% of them appearing once. The source of this sequence is a woman aged 35 to 70 with stage I lung adenocarcinoma. This specimen consisted of peripheral blood, obtained before any cancer treatment.

The DNA of the CDR3 is TGCAGCGTTAGAGAAGCTCTAGGCTATGGCTACACCTTC. Its translation is CSVREALGYGYTF. The chain has TRBV29-1 and TRBJ1-2; D not resolved. This CDR3 region has 13 residues. Germline CDR1 SQVTM, CDR2 ANQGSEA. Trimming removed 5 bases at V and 4 bases at J, with 14 bases between.